Presented here are 27 T cell receptor beta chains from one specimen sequenced in a study of CD8+ T cells in alopecia areata. As for treatment: oral pan-JAK inhibitor, 5-10 mg twice daily. Sequencing templates came from extracted RNA that was reverse transcribed into cDNA. Sequencing used immunoSEQ multiplex PCR; TCRdb keeps in-frame clones, though not all of them. The data contain around 200,000 clones, 60% of them singletons. The sample consisted of CD4+ T cells sorted from blood, taken at week 4, from a patient treated with tofacitinib. The receptors were sampled from a human donor with alopecia areata.

The gene calls are TRBV5-4 and TRBJ2-1, with 12 bases that match TRBD2. V shed 4 bases and J 8 bases; nucleotides not matched to a gene: 7. CDR1 SGHNT and CDR2 YYREEE come from the germline V gene (reference sequence). The CDR3 consists of 15 residues. The DNA for the CDR3 is TGTGCCAGCAGCCCGACTAGCGGGAGCGTGGATGAGCAGTTCTTC. It yields the protein CASSPTSGSVDEQFF.

This clone was seen only a few times. The chain recombines TRBV5-1 with TRBJ2-5; 10 bases agree with TRBD1. This CDR3 contains 14 residues. Trimming cost V 3 bases and J 4 bases; bases outside gene matches: 3. Looked up from germline, CDR1 is SGHRS and CDR2 is YFSETQ. CDR3 coding DNA: TGCGCCAGCAGCTCGACAGGGGGCGGAGAGACCCAGTACTTC. Translated: CASSSTGGGETQYF.

This clone was counted a few times. The chain carries TRBV7-2 and TRBJ2-7; D may be TRBD1 (5 bases). This CDR3 is 14 amino acids long. Germline V gene data show CDR1 as SGHTA and CDR2 as FQGNSA. The V end was cut by 5 bases, the J end by 1 base, with 12 bases between. In DNA, the CDR3 is TGTGCCAGCAGCGGCCAGGGTTTATCCTACGAGCAGTACTTC. Its protein is CASSGQGLSYEQYF.

Remarks on this clone: The same CDR3 can be traced to other DNA sequences in this sample. The rearrangement uses TRBV29-1 and TRBJ1-5; 11 positions match TRBD1. The CDR3 runs to 13 residues. V shed 7 bases and J 4 bases; nucleotides not matched to a gene: 3. Germline V gives CDR1 SQVTM, CDR2 ANQGSEA. CDR3 sequence: CSAGTGGNQPQHF. In nucleotides, the CDR3 is TGCAGCGCGGGGACAGGGGGGAATCAGCCCCAGCATTTT.

The chain carries TRBV7-9 and TRBJ2-1, with D uncertain. This CDR3 spans 15 amino acids. The V gene lost 5 bases and the J gene lost 6 bases, with 17 bases spanning the gap. Germline V CDR1 and CDR2: SEHNR, FQNEAQ (reference sequence). CDR3: CASSQLQTSSNEQFF. The CDR3 nucleotides are TGTGCCAGCAGCCAGCTCCAAACCTCATCCAATGAGCAGTTCTTC.

The chain employs TRBV5-4 and TRBJ1-1; possibly TRBD1 for D (5 bases). There are 15 residues in the CDR3. Germline CDR1 SGHNT, CDR2 YYREEE (reference sequence). V was shortened by 0 bases and J by 4 bases, with 13 bases between the two germline ends. The CDR3 region has the DNA TGTGCCAGCAGCTTGGGGTGGGACCGTGGCACTGAAGCTTTCTTT. This codes for CASSLGWDRGTEAFF.

This clone has just a few counts. This chain joins TRBV14 and TRBJ2-2; 8 bases are a match to TRBD2. V shed 1 base, J shed 6 bases, and the junction held 7 bases outside the gene matches. The CDR3 loop spans 16 amino acids. Germline CDR1 SGHDN, CDR2 FVKESK. This chain's CDR3 is CASSQVAAGVSGELFF. CDR3 coding DNA: TGTGCCAGCAGCCAAGTAGCAGCGGGAGTGTCCGGGGAGCTGTTTTTT.

The chain combines TRBV29-1 with TRBJ2-7; weak D call: TRBD2 (5 bases). V was pared by 7 bases and J by 3 bases, with 13 bases between. This CDR3 has 12 residues. In germline, CDR1 is SQVTM, CDR2 ANQGSEA. DNA of the CDR3: TGCAGCGCTTTAACTAGTAGCTACGAGCAGTACTTC. Protein sequence: CSALTSSYEQYF.

This clone was observed a few times. The chain has TRBV28 and TRBJ1-1, with a tentative D call TRBD1 (5 bases). The CDR3 extends over 15 amino acids. V lost 2 bases, J lost 0 bases, and 10 bases lay in between. The germline V gene has CDR1 MDHEN and CDR2 SYDVKM. This CDR3 reads CASSLGPGMNTEAFF. Written as DNA, the CDR3 is TGTGCCAGCAGTTTAGGGCCAGGGATGAACACTGAAGCTTTCTTT.

The genes are TRBV2 and TRBJ2-7; possible D gene TRBD2, 6 bases. Germline V gene lookup returns CDR1 SNHLY and CDR2 FYNNEI. The CDR3 length is 15 residues. V shed 2 bases and J shed 0 bases, with 11 bases lying between them. CDR3 amino acids: CASSEQFGGSYEQYF. CDR3 DNA: TGTGCCAGCAGTGAACAGTTCGGGGGCTCCTACGAGCAGTACTTC.

The chain carries TRBV30 and TRBJ2-2, with no clear D. Germline CDR1 reads GTSNPN; CDR2 reads SVGIG (reference sequence). Trimming stripped 3 bases from V and 5 bases from J, with 16 bases between. The CDR3 has 15 residues. CDR3 coding DNA: TGTGCCTGGAGCAATAATCGCCTAGGGACCGGGGAGCTGTTTTTT. Encoded protein: CAWSNNRLGTGELFF.

The V call is TRBV5-1, the J call TRBJ2-5; D might be TRBD1 (6 bases). CDR1 SGHRS and CDR2 YFSETQ come from the germline V gene. V gave up 2 bases and J gave up 5 bases, with 13 bases separating them. This CDR3 comprises 14 residues. The CDR3 loop reads CASSLGQISETQYF. DNA for the CDR3: TGCGCCAGCAGCTTAGGACAGATTTCGGAGACCCAGTACTTC.

This chain connects TRBV30 to TRBJ1-2, with 9 nucleotides matching TRBD1. Losses at the gene ends were 3 bases for V and 7 bases for J; bases not matched to a gene: 6. This CDR3 is 13 amino acids long. CDR1 and CDR2 (germline): GTSNPN, SVGIG (reference sequence). DNA of the CDR3: TGTGCCTGGAGGCCGGGACAGGGCCTTGGCTACACCTTC. Its translation: CAWRPGQGLGYTF.

This clone appeared a few times. As DNA, the CDR3 is TGTGCCATCATGACAGGGTTTACAGATACGCAGTATTTT. Translated: CAIMTGFTDTQYF. This chain links TRBV10-3 with TRBJ2-3, with 7 bases fitting TRBD1. The germline CDR1 and CDR2 sequences are ENHRY and SYGVKD. Germline trimming cut 7 bases from V and 3 bases from J; bases unmatched to any gene: 4. The length of the CDR3 is 13 residues.

The chain uses TRBV28 and TRBJ2-2; D is unresolved. Trimming cost V 8 bases and J 1 base, with 11 bases left between them. Germline lookup yields CDR1 MDHEN and CDR2 SYDVKM. There are 14 residues in the CDR3. CDR3 region: CASWIGGNTGELFF. The CDR3 DNA is TGTGCCAGCTGGATTGGCGGGAACACCGGGGAGCTGTTTTTT.

The chain uses TRBV25-1 and TRBJ1-1; D is ambiguous. The CDR3 contains 13 residues. Deletions cut 3 bases from V and 1 base from J, with 6 bases between. Germline loops: CDR1 MGHDK, CDR2 SYGVNS. The CDR3: CASSELGNTEAFF. CDR3 DNA: TGTGCCAGCAGTGAGTTGGGGAACACTGAAGCTTTCTTT.

The CDR3 reads CASSLDSYEQYF. DNA for the CDR3: TGTGCCAGCAGCCTTGACTCCTACGAGCAGTACTTC. V gene TRBV11-2 combines with J gene TRBJ2-7; D call uncertain. CDR3 length equals 12 residues. Trimming pared 5 bases from V and 0 bases from J, leaving 5 bases between. Per germline, CDR1 SGHAT and CDR2 FQNNGV. The entire variable domain, with the rest obtained from reference TRBV11-2 and TRBJ2-7, is as follows: EAGVAQSPRYKIIEKRQSVAFWCNPISGHATLYWYQQILGQGPKLLIQFQNNGVVDDSQLPKDRFSAERLKGVDSTLKIQPAKLEDSAVYLCASSLDSYEQYFGPGTRLTVT.

This chain uses TRBV2 with TRBJ2-5; D perhaps matches TRBD1 (6 bases). The V end was cut by 8 bases, the J end by 0 bases, with 16 bases between. This CDR3 has 15 residues. The V gene's germline CDR1 is SNHLY and CDR2 FYNNEI. CDR3 DNA sequence: TGTGCCAGCCATCTCCAGCAGGGGTACCAAGAGACCCAGTACTTC. It codes for CASHLQQGYQETQYF.

J is TRBJ1-2 and V is TRBV2; 7 bases match TRBD1. This CDR3 is 16 amino acids long. Germline loops: CDR1 SNHLY, CDR2 FYNNEI. V lost 6 bases and J lost 7; bases outside the gene matches: 17. CDR3 in amino acids: CASSQTGAADGLGYTF. The CDR3 DNA follows: TGTGCCAGCAGCCAAACAGGGGCCGCCGATGGGCTTGGCTACACCTTC. The full variable domain, its missing parts supplied by reference TRBV2 and TRBJ1-2, is EPEVTQTPSHQVTQMGQEVILRCVPISNHLYFYWYRQILGQKVEFLVSFYNNEISEKSEIFDDQFSVERPDGSNFTLKIRSTKLEDSAMYFCASSQTGAADGLGYTFGSGTRLTVV.

The rearrangement uses TRBV19 and TRBJ1-2; D possibly corresponds to TRBD1 (5 bases). CDR3 length equals 11 residues. Trimming removed 8 bases from V and 5 bases from J, with 9 bases in between. Germline V gives CDR1 LNHDA, CDR2 SQIVND (reference sequence). The CDR3 sequence is CASGQGYGYTF. The CDR3 DNA reads as TGTGCCAGTGGCCAGGGTTATGGCTACACCTTC.

The chain has TRBV7-2 and TRBJ2-1; TRBD2 matches 14 bases. J gave up 8 bases and V 6 bases, and 15 bases lay outside the gene matches. CDR3 size: 18 residues. Germline V gene lookup returns CDR1 SGHTA and CDR2 FQGNSA. CDR3 sequence: CASSPLPPGLAGVHEQFF. The CDR3 DNA reads TGTGCCAGCAGTCCATTGCCCCCGGGACTAGCGGGAGTCCATGAGCAGTTCTTC.

This sequence joins TRBV27 and TRBJ1-3; D is perhaps TRBD1 (6 bases). Trimming cost V 5 bases and J 2 bases, with 16 bases left between them. There are 16 residues in the CDR3. Germline V gene lookup returns CDR1 MNHEY and CDR2 SMNVEV (reference sequence). CDR3 region: CASSLTGTGTGNTIYF. The CDR3 nucleotides are TGTGCCAGCAGTCTAACAGGGACGGGAACTGGAAACACCATATATTTT.

The CDR3 DNA is TGTGCCAGCAGCGTAGATGGTGGGGATGAAAAACTGTTTTTT. Amino acid sequence: CASSVDGGDEKLFF. This chain connects TRBV9 to TRBJ1-4, with D unresolved. This CDR3 has 14 residues. Germline V lookup: CDR1 SGDLS, CDR2 YYNGEE. V was trimmed by 0 bases and J by 6 bases, leaving 9 bases between them.

V gene TRBV10-3 combines with J gene TRBJ2-2; weak D call: TRBD2 (6 bases). The germline V gene encodes CDR1 ENHRY and CDR2 SYGVKD. The CDR3 sequence is 14 residues long. Trimming stripped 10 bases from V and 0 bases from J, with 12 bases between. This CDR3 is CATGGLTNTGELFF. In DNA form, the CDR3 reads TGTGCCACCGGCGGACTAACGAACACCGGGGAGCTGTTTTTT.

The chain has TRBV6-1 and TRBJ2-4; the D is unclear. The CDR3 totals 11 residues. V was clipped by 8 bases and J by 7 bases, with 9 bases between them. CDR1 and CDR2 from the germline V gene are MNHNS and SASEGT. CDR3 residues: CASGEFNIQYF. CDR3 sequence (DNA): TGTGCCAGCGGGGAATTCAACATTCAGTACTTC.

This clone was detected a few times. The chain employs TRBV18 and TRBJ1-1; TRBD1 might be the D (5 bases). Trimming stripped 3 bases from V and 4 bases from J, with 9 bases between. The CDR3 length is 13 residues. Per germline, CDR1 KGHSH and CDR2 LQKENI. CDR3 in DNA: TGTGCCAGCTCACCTGTCGGGGGCACTGAAGCTTTCTTT. It yields the protein CASSPVGGTEAFF.

The rearrangement links TRBV5-1 to TRBJ2-4; D is perhaps TRBD1 or TRBD2 (5 bases each). Trimming cost V 3 bases and J 8 bases, with 15 bases left between them. The CDR3 extends over 14 amino acids. Germline CDR1 is SGHRS and CDR2 is YFSETQ. The CDR3 region is CASSSGPGADIQYF. CDR3 nucleotides: TGCGCCAGCAGCTCGGGACCCGGGGCGGACATTCAGTACTTC. Full variable domain (remainder filled in from reference TRBV5-1 and TRBJ2-4): KAGVTQTPRYLIKTRGQQVTLSCSPISGHRSVSWYQQTPGQGLQFLFEYFSETQRNKGNFPGRFSGRQFSNSRSEMNVSTLELGDSALYLCASSSGPGADIQYFGAGTRLSVL.